One and the same sample provided the 23 T cell receptor beta chains below, sequenced in a study of molecular identifiers for immune sequencing clone quantification. Via MiXCR, TCRdb re-called the PCR reads, giving one row per CDR3 protein. Here the sample spans roughly 93,000 distinct CDR3 sequences, approximately 25% being singletons. Source material: naive CD8+ T cells from blood, with Jurkat cell RNA spiked in. Subset here: FACS-sorted CD8+CD4-CCR7+CD45RA+ naive T cells. The receptors here all came from a human donor in good health. Some libraries in this study had Jurkat cell RNA spiked in.

The J gene is TRBJ2-7, the V gene TRBV27; D is uncertain. Per the germline V gene, CDR1 is MNHEY and CDR2 is SMNVEV (reference sequence). There are 13 residues in the CDR3. The germline V and J ends were trimmed by 5 bases and 2 bases, with 10 bases remaining between them. CDR3: CASSSAHPYEQYF. CDR3 nucleotide sequence: TGTGCCAGCAGTAGTGCTCATCCCTACGAGCAGTACTTC.

This clonotype came up a few times. V and J are TRBV20-1 and TRBJ2-1, with unresolved D. Per the germline V gene, CDR1 is DFQATT and CDR2 is SNEGSKA (reference sequence). V dropped 1 base and J dropped 10 bases, with 8 bases sitting between them. This CDR3 spans 11 amino acids. CDR3 sequence (DNA): TGCAGTGCTAGAGTTGATGGGGAGCAGTTCTTC. Amino acids: CSARVDGEQFF.

V and J are TRBV28 and TRBJ1-3; D unclear. The CDR3 covers 14 residues. CDR1 is MDHEN and CDR2 is SYDVKM in the germline V gene. The V gene lost 7 bases and the J gene lost 4 bases, with 14 bases spanning the gap. For the CDR3, the DNA is TGTGCCAGCACCGCGGACCCTTTCGGAAACACCATATATTTT. It yields the protein CASTADPFGNTIYF. The complete variable domain, with remaining parts taken from reference TRBV28 and TRBJ1-3, reads DVKVTQSSRYLVKRTGEKVFLECVQDMDHENMFWYRQDPGLGLRLIYFSYDVKMKEKGDIPEGYSVSREKKERFSLILESASTNQTSMYLCASTADPFGNTIYFGEGSWLTVV.

The table lists this clonotype with many counts. The chain recombines TRBV28 with TRBJ2-1; D unresolved. Germline V gives CDR1 MDHEN, CDR2 SYDVKM. Trimming removed 5 bases at V and 3 bases at J, with 14 bases between. The CDR3 is made up of 15 amino acids. CDR3 bases: TGTGCCAGCAGTCCCCGACCGGAAAGCTACAATGAGCAGTTCTTC. It yields the protein CASSPRPESYNEQFF.

This clonotype was counted ten times or more. The chain is built from TRBV7-9 and TRBJ2-5; the D call may be TRBD1 or TRBD2 (5 bases each). This CDR3 has 15 residues. Per the germline V gene, CDR1 is SEHNR and CDR2 is FQNEAQ (reference sequence). Trimming cost V 4 bases and J 1 base, with 13 bases left between them. CDR3 coding DNA: TGTGCCAGCAGCTACCCCGGGACGCCCCAAGAGACCCAGTACTTC. It codes for CASSYPGTPQETQYF.

Of note for this clonotype: It may be a read error: a sequence one base away is much more abundant. This chain joins TRBV4-1 and TRBJ1-1, with TRBD1 as a possible D gene (6 bases). In germline, CDR1 is MGHRA, CDR2 YSYEKL. V was shortened by 4 bases and J by 14 bases, with 23 bases between the two germline ends. The CDR3 totals 14 residues. Here the CDR3 DNA reads TGCGCCAGCAGCCCGCCGGGAGACAGGTTCCCGCGGTTCTTT. Amino acids: CASSPPGDRFPRFF.

Notes on this clonotype: This may be a read error: a much more frequent sequence differs by one nucleotide. The CDR3 loop reads CASSPQEAEEQYF. The CDR3 bases are TGCGCCAGCAGCCCACAGGAGGCGGAGGAGCAGTACTTC. The V and J genes are TRBV4-1 and TRBJ2-7; the D gene could be TRBD1 or TRBD2 (5 bases each). V lost 4 bases and J lost 7, with 14 bases in between. CDR1 and CDR2 from the germline V gene are MGHRA and YSYEKL. CDR3 length: 13 amino acids.

The sample holds many counts of this clonotype. The chain links TRBV29-1 to TRBJ2-3, with D perhaps TRBD2 (5 bases). The CDR3 runs to 16 residues. V lost 3 bases and J lost 1, with 17 bases in between. The germline V gene has CDR1 SQVTM and CDR2 ANQGSEA. The CDR3 DNA reads as TGCAGCGTTGATAACTCAGCGGAGTGGGGCACAGATACGCAGTATTTT. Translating it yields CSVDNSAEWGTDTQYF.

This clonotype was counted ten times or more. This sequence joins TRBV12-3 or TRBV12-4 and TRBJ2-3; a weak D match, TRBD2 (6 bases). Deletions cut 4 bases from V and 2 bases from J, with 16 bases between. The CDR3 extends over 16 amino acids. The CDR3 loop reads CASSSPTLAPTDTQYF. The CDR3 bases are TGTGCCAGCAGTTCTCCGACACTAGCCCCCACAGATACGCAGTATTTT.

This clonotype was counted between two and nine times. The gene calls are TRBV2 and TRBJ2-1, with TRBD2 matching over 11 bases. Per germline, CDR1 SNHLY and CDR2 FYNNEI. J lost 6 bases, V lost 2 bases, and 9 bases had no gene match. The CDR3 runs 17 residues. CDR3 region: CASSESVAGGPFNEQFF. The CDR3 bases are TGTGCCAGCAGTGAAAGTGTAGCGGGAGGGCCGTTCAATGAGCAGTTCTTC. The full variable domain, its missing parts supplied by reference TRBV2 and TRBJ2-1, is EPEVTQTPSHQVTQMGQEVILRCVPISNHLYFYWYRQILGQKVEFLVSFYNNEISEKSEIFDDQFSVERPDGSNFTLKIRSTKLEDSAMYFCASSESVAGGPFNEQFFGPGTRLTVL.

Turning to this clonotype: A read error may be the cause here, since a much bigger clone is one base away. This chain uses TRBV6-2 or TRBV6-3 with TRBJ2-2; D assignment may be TRBD1 or TRBD2 (5 bases each). The CDR3 loop spans 16 amino acids. Looked up from germline, CDR1 is MNHEY and CDR2 is SVGEGT. The CDR3 nucleotides read TGTGCCAGCAGTACCCTGACAGTAAGGAACACCGGGGAGCTGCTTTTT. Translating gives CASSTLTVRNTGELLF.

This chain uses TRBV13 with TRBJ1-2, with no clear D. The V end lost 5 bases, the J end lost 6 bases, and 7 bases lay between the germline ends. Germline V gene data show CDR1 as PRHDT and CDR2 as FYEKMQ (reference sequence). There are 11 residues in the CDR3. CDR3 bases: TGTGCCAGCAGCCACTCGGATGGCTACACCTTC. Amino acids: CASSHSDGYTF.

This clonotype has a handful of counts. J is TRBJ2-3 and V is TRBV23-1; D unresolved. TRBV23-1 carries the ORF label, with uncertain function. Deletions cut 2 bases from V and 0 bases from J, with 9 bases between. The CDR3 is 15 residues long. Written as DNA, the CDR3 is TGCGCCAGCAGTCAAACCCGCCAGAGCACAGATACGCAGTATTTT. Translating it yields CASSQTRQSTDTQYF.

J is TRBJ1-1 and V is TRBV19; D remains unclear. The germline V gene has CDR1 LNHDA and CDR2 SQIVND (reference sequence). The CDR3 spans 14 residues. Trimming stripped 2 bases from V and 5 bases from J, with 12 bases between. The CDR3 loop is CASSIQGLGTEAFF. The DNA for the CDR3 is TGTGCCAGTAGTATACAAGGGCTGGGGACTGAAGCTTTCTTT.

The table lists this clonotype with many counts. The chain combines TRBV7-9 with TRBJ2-6, with a tentative D call TRBD1 (5 bases). The CDR3 totals 16 residues. The V gene lost 4 bases and the J gene lost 5 bases, with 15 bases spanning the gap. Germline V CDR1 and CDR2: SEHNR, FQNEAQ (reference sequence). CDR3 in amino acids: CASSSEQGARANVLTF. DNA for the CDR3: TGTGCCAGCAGCTCCGAGCAGGGTGCTCGGGCCAACGTCCTGACTTTC.

This clonotype was detected a few times. The chain recombines TRBV6-6 with TRBJ1-2; D not resolved. The CDR3 extends over 15 amino acids. Trimming removed 4 bases at V and 4 bases at J, with 16 bases between. Germline CDR1 MNHNY, CDR2 SVGAGI (reference sequence). This CDR3 is CASSSPGFERYGYTF. The CDR3 nucleotides read TGTGCCAGCAGTTCCCCGGGCTTCGAACGCTATGGCTACACCTTC.

This clonotype was observed at least ten times. This chain joins TRBV28 and TRBJ2-3; D is possibly TRBD1 or TRBD2 (6 bases each). The CDR3 consists of 16 residues. Between the trimmed V and J ends, which lost 7 bases and 8 bases, there was a span of 25 bases. Germline V gene lookup returns CDR1 MDHEN and CDR2 SYDVKM. The CDR3 spells CASNLFGGSVQGTQYF. The CDR3 DNA reads TGTGCCAGCAACCTCTTCGGGGGTAGCGTACAGGGTACGCAGTATTTT.

In its sample, this clonotype was seen a few times. The chain couples TRBV7-9 to TRBJ2-1; TRBD2 matches at 12 bases. The CDR3 runs 17 residues. The V gene's germline CDR1 is SEHNR and CDR2 FQNEAQ (reference sequence). V lost 5 bases and J lost 4; bases outside the gene matches: 9. The CDR3 sequence is CASSPRTSGTFYNEQFF. CDR3 DNA: TGTGCCAGCAGCCCTAGGACTAGCGGGACCTTTTACAATGAGCAGTTCTTC.

The V gene is TRBV19, the J gene TRBJ1-4; no clear D gene. V lost 4 bases to trimming and J lost 10 bases, with 16 bases between them. The CDR3 is 14 residues long. CDR1 and CDR2 (germline): LNHDA, SQIVND (reference sequence). The CDR3 bases are TGTGCCAGTAGTAACAACGGCCCGTCGGGAAAACTGTTTTTT. This gives the protein CASSNNGPSGKLFF.

Many counts were recorded for this clonotype. J is TRBJ2-1 and V is TRBV12-5, with D perhaps matching TRBD1 (5 bases). Germline V CDR1 and CDR2: LGHNT, FRNRAP. The germline V and J ends were trimmed by 0 bases and 7 bases, with 16 bases remaining between them. The length of the CDR3 is 16 residues. CDR3 sequence reads: CASGLVLGRDVNEQFF. CDR3 coding DNA: TGTGCTAGTGGTTTGGTCCTGGGGCGAGACGTGAATGAGCAGTTCTTC.

A word on this clonotype: One base away lies a much larger clone, so this may be a sequencing read error. The rearrangement uses TRBV9 and TRBJ1-1; D remains ambiguous. V was cut by 7 bases and J by 7 bases, with 11 bases left in between. CDR1 and CDR2 from the germline V gene are SGDLS and YYNGEE. The CDR3 contains 11 residues. The CDR3 bases are TGTGCCAGCGGCGGGTCAGGTGAAGCTTTCTTT. As protein: CASGGSGEAFF.

Regarding this clonotype: A read error may be the cause here, since a much bigger clone is one base away. Because the CDR3 is missing its conserved closing phenylalanine or tryptophan, this is likely a read error. The CDR3 sequence is CASSGFLITDRLNTDTQYY. CDR3 sequence (DNA): TGTGCCAGCAGTGGCTTTCTTATAACTGACAGGCTAAACACAGATACGCAGTATTAT. The chain recombines TRBV2 with TRBJ2-3; the D gene is possibly TRBD1 (6 bases). CDR1 is SNHLY and CDR2 is FYNNEI in the germline V gene. This CDR3 comprises 19 residues. The V gene lost 4 bases and the J gene lost 2 bases, with 25 bases spanning the gap.

This clonotype was seen ten or more times. The CDR3 region is CSVEDLLPSTDTQYF. DNA of the CDR3: TGCAGCGTTGAAGACCTATTGCCTAGCACAGATACGCAGTATTTT. V is TRBV29-1 and J is TRBJ2-3; no clear D gene. The germline V gene encodes CDR1 SQVTM and CDR2 ANQGSEA. CDR3 length equals 15 residues. With 0 bases removed from V and 0 bases from J, the gap between germline ends came to 10 bases.